The rows below give T cell receptor beta chains drawn from one sample of a study of response to subunit inactivated influenza vaccine. TCRdb reanalysed the RT-PCR reads using MiXCR and keeps one entry per CDR3 protein. The sample contains 650,000 to 850,000 distinct CDR3 sequences, roughly 14% of which appear only once. Here the sequenced sample was PBMCs from blood, taken 14 to 15 days before vaccination. These receptors originate from a man aged 50-60 years who received an inactivated influenza vaccine. The CDR3 runs from the conserved cysteine through the conserved F or W. D genes are given only for firm matches. Not all rows give a size; the values are once, few, many and, for expanded clones, a class.

abundance,d_gene,j_gene,v_gene,CDR3nt,CDR3aa
.,.,TRBJ2-3,TRBV5-1,TGCGCCAGCAGCCTGGGGGTGACGGCTAGCACAGATACGCAGTATTTT,CASSLGVTASTDTQYF
many,.,TRBJ1-3,TRBV6-5,TGTGCCAGCAGTTACTATAGTTCGATTGCCTCTGGAAACACCATATATTTT,CASSYYSSIASGNTIYF
.,.,TRBJ2-1,TRBV20-1,TGCAGTGCCATTCCTTTGGACTCTCCTGCTTACAATGAGCAGTTCTTC,CSAIPLDSPAYNEQFF
few,.,TRBJ1-5,TRBV2,TGTGCCAGCAGTGAAGAACAGGGCAATCAGCCCCAGCATTTT,CASSEEQGNQPQHF
few,TRBD1,TRBJ1-1,TRBV28,TGTGCCAGCAGTTTTGGGGACAGATTGAACACTGAAGCTTTCTTT,CASSFGDRLNTEAFF
.,TRBD2,TRBJ2-1,TRBV4-1,TGCGCCAGCAGAAAAGCGGGGGCCTCTAATGAGCAGTTCTTC,CASRKAGASNEQFF
many,TRBD1,TRBJ2-2,TRBV9,TGTGCCAGCAGCCTAGGGGGGACAGGGGGCACCGGGGAGCTGTTTTTT,CASSLGGTGGTGELFF
many,TRBD2,TRBJ2-4,TRBV29-1,TGCAGCGTTGTCAGGGAGGGCCCCAACATTCAGTACTTC,CSVVREGPNIQYF
few,.,TRBJ1-5,TRBV6-1,TGTGCCAGCAGTGTGGGCCTTAATCAGCCCCAGCATTTT,CASSVGLNQPQHF
.,.,TRBJ2-5,TRBV2,TGTGCCAGCAGTGATGACAGGAGTCAAGAGACCCAGTACTTC,CASSDDRSQETQYF
few,TRBD2,TRBJ2-3,TRBV7-9,TGTGCCAGCAGCCCGAGGGTGGCTAGCGGGGACACAGATACGCAGTATTTT,CASSPRVASGDTDTQYF
.,.,TRBJ1-2,TRBV6-1,TGTGCCAGCAGTGAATTTGATCTCGGAAGAGGCTACACCTTC,CASSEFDLGRGYTF
few,.,TRBJ2-1,TRBV5-1,TGCGCCAGCAGCCGCCGGTTTGGGCAGTCTAACAATGAGCAGTTCTTC,CASSRRFGQSNNEQFF
many,.,TRBJ2-7,TRBV28,TGTGCCAGCAGTCAAGGAAGGGAGCAGTACTTC,CASSQGREQYF
.,.,TRBJ2-3,TRBV9,TGTGCCAGCGGCGTATTGGGTAGCACAGATACGCAGTATTTT,CASGVLGSTDTQYF
few,TRBD2,TRBJ2-7,TRBV7-9,TGTGCCAGCAGCACGAGACTAGCGGGGGTCCACGAGCAGTACTTC,CASSTRLAGVHEQYF
.,TRBD1,TRBJ2-1,TRBV27,TGTGCCAGCAGTTTATTTTCCGGGACAGGGAGAAATAATGAGCAGTTCTTC,CASSLFSGTGRNNEQFF
few,.,TRBJ2-7,TRBV28,TGTGCCAGCAGTTTTCGTCTGGGCGGGACTCTTCAACACTACGAGCAGTACTTC,CASSFRLGGTLQHYEQYF
.,.,TRBJ2-1,TRBV5-8,TGTGCCAGCAGCTTGGAAGGGGGAAGGACTCGAGTTGAGCAGTTCTTC,CASSLEGGRTRVEQFF
many,TRBD1,TRBJ2-3,TRBV12-3/TRBV12-4,TGTGCCAGCAGATACAGGGGGCTGGCAGATACGCAGTATTTT,CASRYRGLADTQYF
many,.,TRBJ1-1,TRBV4-3,TGCGCCAGCAGCCAAGATTTTTTGGGTGGAACTGAAGCTTTCTTT,CASSQDFLGGTEAFF
many,TRBD1,TRBJ2-3,TRBV6-2/TRBV6-3,TGTGCCAGCCGGGACAGCAAGACCTCAACGATCACTGATACGCAGTATTTT,CASRDSKTSTITDTQYF
.,.,TRBJ2-7,TRBV28,TGTGCCAGCATCCTCGCGGGGGCGGGCTTGAACGAGCAGTACTTC,CASILAGAGLNEQYF
few,.,TRBJ2-7,TRBV6-1,TGTGCCAGCAGACGAGGATCCGGGACTGGCTTCACCTACGAGCAGTACTTC,CASRRGSGTGFTYEQYF
few,.,TRBJ1-4,TRBV12-3/TRBV12-4,TGTGCCAGCAGTCTCTCAGGACTTGCAACTAATGAAAAACTGTTTTTT,CASSLSGLATNEKLFF
few,.,TRBJ1-2,TRBV11-2,TGTGCCAGCAGCCTCGAGGGGAGGATCACCCTCTTTCATGGCTACACCTTC,CASSLEGRITLFHGYTF
few,TRBD2,TRBJ2-7,TRBV12-3/TRBV12-4,TGTGCCAGCAGTCGCGCGGGGGGCCTCCGGAACGAGCAGTACTTC,CASSRAGGLRNEQYF
many,TRBD1,TRBJ2-7,TRBV7-9,TGTGCCAGCAGCTTAACAGGGGGCGCGACCTACGAGCAGTACTTC,CASSLTGGATYEQYF
few,TRBD2,TRBJ2-7,TRBV28,TGTGCCAGTAAGCCGGGACTAGCAATCTACGAGCAGTACTTC,CASKPGLAIYEQYF
.,TRBD2,TRBJ2-1,TRBV12-3/TRBV12-4,TGTACCCGCTGTTTAGTCACTCTAGCGGGAGGTTCCTACAATGAGCAGTTCTTC,CTRCLVTLAGGSYNEQFF
few,TRBD1,TRBJ1-2,TRBV11-1,TGTGCCAGCAGCCCGCGACAGGGAACAAACTTTGGCTACACCTTC,CASSPRQGTNFGYTF
many,.,TRBJ1-5,TRBV20-1,TGCAGTGCTACGGGAGGGAATCAGCCCCAGCATTTT,CSATGGNQPQHF
many,TRBD2,TRBJ2-7,TRBV7-2,TGTGCCAGCAGCTTAGCCAGCGGGGACTACGAGCAGTACTTC,CASSLASGDYEQYF
.,.,TRBJ2-6,TRBV5-1,TGCGCCAGCAGCTTGGAGCGGGTTGGGGCCAACGTCCTGACTTTC,CASSLERVGANVLTF
.,.,TRBJ1-6,TRBV7-2,TGTGCCAGCAGCTTAGCGCATGGAGGGGGTTCACCCCTCCACTTT,CASSLAHGGGSPLHF
many,.,TRBJ1-5,TRBV24-1,TGTGCCACCAGTAGCCGGGAGAATCAGCCCCAGCATTTT,CATSSRENQPQHF
.,.,TRBJ1-5,TRBV19,TGTGCCAGTAGGGGTTTCGATCAGCCCCAGCATTTT,CASRGFDQPQHF